The rows below give T cell receptor beta chains drawn from one sample of a study of cytotoxic CD8 clonotypes in ibrutinib-treated CLL. Some clones are missing from TCRdb's copy, which holds only in-frame ones; the method was immunoSEQ multiplex PCR. Of tens of thousands of clones listed, roughly three quarters are singletons. The specimen was PBMCs, collected after 12 months of ibrutinib treatment. The receptor set was obtained from a human donor with chronic lymphocytic leukemia. CDR3s include the opening cysteine and the closing phenylalanine or tryptophan. Fields, in order: V gene, D gene, J gene, CDR3 length, clone size, CDR3 protein, CDR3 DNA. D genes are given only for firm matches. Clone size appears in some rows only: once, few, many, or a class for an expanded clone.

TRBV19	TRBD1	TRBJ1-5	15	few	CASSGPTGGNQPQHF	TGTGCCAGTAGTGGCCCGACAGGGGGCAATCAGCCCCAGCATTTT
TRBV28	NA	TRBJ1-5	14	NA	CASIGGQGWQPQHF	TGTGCCAGCATAGGGGGGCAGGGTTGGCAGCCCCAGCATTTT
TRBV28	NA	TRBJ1-1	14	NA	CASTPIVLGAEAFF	TGTGCCAGCACCCCGATCGTGCTGGGGGCTGAAGCTTTCTTT
TRBV5-1	NA	TRBJ1-1	12	NA	CASSPASRQAVF	TGCGCCAGCAGCCCGGCCAGCCGACAGGCGGTATTT
TRBV28	TRBD1	TRBJ1-5	14	NA	CAAGGPGAGGAQHF	TGTGCCGCGGGGGGCCCAGGGGCAGGGGGAGCCCAGCATTTT
TRBV5-1	NA	TRBJ2-7	14	NA	CASSLGLASYEQYF	TGCGCCAGCAGCTTGGGCCTAGCGAGCTACGAGCAGTACTTC
TRBV27	NA	TRBJ2-5	17	NA	CASKRKAGAAYQETQYF	TGTGCCAGCAAAAGGAAGGCCGGGGCCGCGTACCAAGAGACCCAGTACTTC
TRBV5-1	TRBD2	TRBJ2-5	14	NA	CASSDRLAGETQYF	TGCGCCAGCAGCGACCGACTAGCGGGCGAGACCCAGTACTTC
TRBV18	TRBD2	TRBJ2-5	15	NA	CASSPSGVLGETQYF	TGTGCCAGCTCACCTAGCGGGGTTCTGGGGGAGACCCAGTACTTC
TRBV5-1	NA	TRBJ2-5	12	NA	CASSQDRETQYF	TGCGCCAGCAGCCAGGACAGAGAGACCCAGTACTTC
TRBV10-3	TRBD1	TRBJ2-7	13	NA	CAISRDRVAEQYF	TGTGCCATCAGCCGGGACAGGGTTGCCGAGCAGTACTTC
TRBV5-1	NA	TRBJ2-2	13	NA	CASSLDNTGELFF	TGCGCCAGCAGCTTGGACAACACCGGGGAGCTGTTTTTT
TRBV15	TRBD1	TRBJ2-1	15	NA	CATSRQGQGNNEQFF	TGTGCCACCAGCAGGCAGGGACAGGGGAACAATGAGCAGTTCTTC
TRBV4-2	NA	TRBJ2-5	12	NA	CASSQDRETQYF	TGTGCCAGCAGCCAAGATCGGGAGACCCAGTACTTC
TRBV28	TRBD2	TRBJ2-4	14	NA	CASSLGGYKNIQYF	TGTGCCAGCAGTTTGGGAGGGTACAAAAACATTCAGTACTTC
TRBV9	TRBD2	TRBJ2-1	15	NA	CASSAGLGPYNEQFF	TGTGCCAGCAGCGCCGGACTAGGGCCCTACAATGAGCAGTTCTTC
TRBV4-3	NA	TRBJ2-5	18	NA	CASSPKRGKGGPQETQYF	TGCGCCAGCAGCCCCAAAAGGGGGAAGGGGGGCCCCCAAGAGACCCAGTACTTC
TRBV11-2	NA	TRBJ2-7	15	NA	CASSFGTRGDYEQYF	TGTGCCAGCAGCTTTGGGACCAGGGGGGACTACGAGCAGTACTTC
TRBV6-5	NA	TRBJ1-5	16	NA	CASSYSGGARSQPQHF	TGTGCCAGCAGTTACTCTGGGGGGGCAAGGAGTCAGCCCCAGCATTTT
TRBV7-7	TRBD1	TRBJ2-2	14	NA	CASSLGTDTGELFF	TGTGCTAGCAGCTTAGGGACAGACACCGGGGAGCTGTTTTTT
TRBV10-3	NA	TRBJ1-6	15	once	CAISESGWASSPLHF	TGTGCCATCAGTGAGTCAGGGTGGGCAAGTTCACCCCTCCACTTT
TRBV28	NA	TRBJ2-3	13	NA	CASSFWGRDTQYF	TGTGCCAGCAGTTTTTGGGGGCGGGATACGCAGTATTTT
TRBV28	NA	TRBJ1-2	14	once	CASSPTGMYRGYTF	TGTGCCAGCAGCCCCACAGGGATGTACAGAGGCTACACCTTC
TRBV29-1	NA	TRBJ1-4	12	NA	CSVSGGVEKLFF	TGCAGCGTCTCGGGTGGGGTTGAAAAACTGTTTTTT
TRBV21-1	NA	TRBJ1-5	15	NA	CASSKWTGGGQPQHF	TGTGCCAGCAGCAAATGGACAGGGGGCGGTCAGCCCCAGCATTTT
TRBV5-7	NA	TRBJ1-2	12	NA	CASSPGVAGYTF	TGTGCCAGCAGCCCGGGCGTGGCGGGCTACACCTTC
TRBV7-3	NA	TRBJ2-5	15	NA	CASSLTVGSSETQYF	TGTGCCAGCAGCTTAACTGTCGGGAGTTCAGAGACCCAGTACTTC
TRBV9	TRBD1	TRBJ1-6	15	NA	CASSPWGDSNSPLHF	TGTGCCAGCAGCCCTTGGGGGGACAGCAATTCACCCCTCCACTTT
TRBV7-9	TRBD1	TRBJ1-5	14	medium-sized	CASSPDRGNQPQHF	TGTGCCAGCAGCCCGGACAGGGGCAATCAGCCCCAGCATTTT
TRBV7-9	NA	TRBJ1-1	16	NA	CASSPRGRGTLAEAFF	TGTGCCAGCAGCCCCCGGGGCAGGGGTACGTTGGCTGAAGCTTTCTTT
TRBV28	NA	TRBJ2-2	14	once	CASIPSTFAGELFF	TGTGCCAGCATCCCGTCGACCTTCGCCGGGGAGCTGTTTTTT
TRBV6-6	NA	TRBJ1-1	13	once	CASRYGHGTEAFF	TGTGCCAGCAGGTACGGACACGGGACTGAAGCTTTCTTT
TRBV6-4	NA	TRBJ2-3	13	NA	CASSGGGEDTQYF	TGTGCCAGCAGTGGAGGGGGTGAAGATACGCAGTATTTT
TRBV5-6	NA	TRBJ2-5	11	NA	CASSLRETQYF	TGTGCCAGCAGCCTCAGGGAGACCCAGTACTTC
TRBV29-1	TRBD1	TRBJ1-5	14	NA	CSVEETGSNRPQHF	TGCAGCGTTGAAGAGACAGGGTCTAATCGGCCCCAGCATTTT
TRBV7-3	NA	TRBJ1-1	15	NA	CASRPVGDVNTEAFF	TGTGCCAGCAGGCCGGTCGGGGATGTGAACACTGAAGCTTTCTTT
TRBV6-6	NA	TRBJ1-5	15	NA	CASRTQGGSNQPQHF	TGTGCCAGCAGGACCCAGGGTGGAAGCAATCAGCCCCAGCATTTT
TRBV4-2	NA	TRBJ1-2	14	once	CASRSGAKNYGYTF	TGTGCCAGCAGGTCGGGGGCGAAAAACTATGGCTACACCTTC
TRBV6-1	TRBD1	TRBJ2-7	15	medium-sized	CASSEEGASSYEQYF	TGTGCCAGCAGTGAAGAGGGGGCCTCCTCCTACGAGCAGTACTTC
TRBV6-6	TRBD1	TRBJ1-2	15	NA	CASTLGTGGGYGYTF	TGTGCCAGCACCCTAGGGACAGGGGGCGGCTATGGCTACACCTTC
TRBV4-3	NA	TRBJ2-6	15	NA	CASSQGGEGANVLTF	TGCGCCAGCAGCCAAGGGGGGGAAGGGGCCAACGTCCTGACTTTC
TRBV7-3	NA	TRBJ1-1	13	NA	CASSLQGSTEAFF	TGTGCCAGCAGCTTACAGGGAAGCACTGAAGCTTTCTTT
TRBV10-1	NA	TRBJ2-7	14	few	CASSPLTLASEQYF	TGCGCCAGCAGCCCCCTGACCTTGGCGAGCGAGCAGTACTTC
TRBV18	NA	TRBJ1-2	14	medium-sized	CASSPTRGLYGYTF	TGTGCCAGCTCACCAACCCGTGGACTCTATGGCTACACCTTC
TRBV20-1	NA	TRBJ1-2	11	few	CSARPGYGYTF	TGCAGTGCGCGACCAGGATATGGCTACACCTTC
TRBV5-1	NA	TRBJ2-6	15	once	CASTTQGAGANVLTF	TGCGCCAGCACCACTCAGGGAGCTGGGGCCAACGTCCTGACTTTC
TRBV19	NA	TRBJ2-1	15	NA	CASSYTPGVGDEQFF	TGTGCCAGTAGTTATACTCCCGGCGTTGGGGATGAGCAGTTCTTC
TRBV30	NA	TRBJ1-1	13	few	CAWSVRGWGEAFF	TGTGCCTGGAGTGTACGGGGGTGGGGTGAAGCTTTCTTT